One sample yielded the 10 T cell receptor beta chains listed below, sequenced in a study of patients and donors after allogeneic stem cell transplantation. Each CDR3 protein is one row after TCRdb ran MiXCR on the RT-PCR reads. The table includes 400,000 to 500,000 distinct CDR3 sequences, roughly 17% detected once. Sequenced: blood, either unsorted or a sorted T cell fraction (not recorded which). The receptor set was obtained from a human donor who was either an allogeneic HSCT recipient or a stem cell or donor lymphocyte infusion donor (not recorded which). It is not recorded whose cells these are; they may come from a transplant donor.

Ten or more counts support this clonotype. This chain links TRBV4-1 with TRBJ2-3; 10 bases agree with TRBD2. Germline CDR1 MGHRA, CDR2 YSYEKL. This CDR3 region has 17 residues. V shed 3 bases, J shed 3 bases, and the junction held 9 bases outside the gene matches. CDR3 loop: CASSQLLTSGITDTQYF. CDR3 bases: TGCGCCAGCAGCCAGCTACTCACTAGCGGGATTACAGATACGCAGTATTTT.

This sequence joins TRBV9 and TRBJ1-1; no reliable D call. From germline, CDR1 is SGDLS and CDR2 YYNGEE. This CDR3 is built from 13 residues. Trimming removed 0 bases at V and 5 bases at J, with 8 bases between. CDR3 sequence reads: CASSVVSGTEAFF. The CDR3 DNA follows: TGTGCCAGCAGCGTAGTGAGTGGGACTGAAGCTTTCTTT.

Remarks on this clonotype: One base away lies a much larger clone, so this may be a sequencing read error. The rearrangement joins TRBV4-3 to TRBJ2-3; D not certain. Germline values: CDR1 LGHNA, CDR2 YSLEER. This CDR3 contains 10 residues. The CDR3 DNA sequence: TGCACCAGCAGCCGAGATACGCAGTATTTT. Translation gives CTSSRDTQYF.

V is TRBV4-2 and J is TRBJ1-5; no definite D call. Per the germline V gene, CDR1 is LGHNA and CDR2 is YNFKEQ. Trimming took off 4 bases at V and 4 bases at J, with 11 bases between the two ends. The CDR3 extends over 14 amino acids. The CDR3 nucleotides are TGTGCCAGCAGCCCACCCCACCTTAATCAGCCCCAGCATTTT. Translation gives CASSPPHLNQPQHF.

This chain links TRBV6-6 with TRBJ2-7; possible D gene TRBD2, 5 bases. CDR1 and CDR2 (germline): MNHNY, SVGAGI (reference sequence). The CDR3 has 13 residues. Trimming shortened V by 7 bases and J by 4 bases, and 14 bases separated the two germline ends. CDR3 loop: CASNSRGWYEQYF. The CDR3, as DNA: TGTGCCAGCAACTCACGGGGATGGTACGAGCAGTACTTC.

This clonotype was observed once. The gene calls are TRBV27 and TRBJ1-6; TRBD1 might be the D (6 bases). Trimming stripped 0 bases from V and 1 base from J, with 10 bases between. In germline, CDR1 is MNHEY, CDR2 SMNVEV (reference sequence). The CDR3 is made up of 17 amino acids. The CDR3 nucleotides are TGTGCCAGCAGTTTATCGGGAAGGGGGTCCTATAATTCACCCCTCCACTTT. Its translation is CASSLSGRGSYNSPLHF.

The chain links TRBV12-3 or TRBV12-4 to TRBJ1-4, with D unclear. This CDR3 contains 16 residues. The ends were cut back, 4 bases at V and 4 bases at J, with 16 bases in the middle. CDR3 protein: CASSSSRLGFNEKLFF. The DNA for the CDR3 is TGTGCCAGCAGTTCCTCCCGACTCGGGTTTAATGAAAAACTGTTTTTT.

The chain combines TRBV6-2 or TRBV6-3 with TRBJ1-1; D is unresolved. The CDR3 sequence is 13 residues long. From germline, CDR1 is MNHEY and CDR2 SVGEGT. V lost 5 bases and J 7 bases, leaving 14 bases between the germline ends. CDR3 nucleotides: TGTGCCAGCAGTCAAAAACTCGGCGGTGAAGCTTTCTTT. It specifies CASSQKLGGEAFF.

The gene calls are TRBV12-3 or TRBV12-4 and TRBJ1-2, with TRBD1 as a possible D gene (6 bases). The CDR3 contains 15 residues. V shed 4 bases and J shed 4 bases, with 16 bases lying between them. CDR3 loop: CASSWGASHGYGYTF. DNA of the CDR3: TGTGCCAGCAGTTGGGGGGCTAGTCACGGCTATGGCTACACCTTC.

The table lists this clonotype with a few counts. The V gene is TRBV12-3 or TRBV12-4, the J gene TRBJ1-2; D is unclear. V lost 2 bases and J 0 bases, leaving 10 bases between the germline ends. This CDR3 region has 15 residues. The CDR3 region is CASSLNRGTNYGYTF. CDR3 sequence (DNA): TGTGCCAGCAGTTTAAACCGAGGCACTAACTATGGCTACACCTTC.